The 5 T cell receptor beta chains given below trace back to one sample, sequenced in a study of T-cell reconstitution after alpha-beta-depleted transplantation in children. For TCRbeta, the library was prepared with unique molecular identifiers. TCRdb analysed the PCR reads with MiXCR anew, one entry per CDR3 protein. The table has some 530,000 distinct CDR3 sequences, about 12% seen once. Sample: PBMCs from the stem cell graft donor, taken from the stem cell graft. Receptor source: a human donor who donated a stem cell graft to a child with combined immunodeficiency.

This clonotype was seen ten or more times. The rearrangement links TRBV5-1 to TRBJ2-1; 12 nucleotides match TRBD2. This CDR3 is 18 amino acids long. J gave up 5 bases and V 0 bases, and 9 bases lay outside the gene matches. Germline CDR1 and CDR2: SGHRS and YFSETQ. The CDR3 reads CASSLAAYSSGRDNEQFF. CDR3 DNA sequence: TGCGCCAGCAGCTTGGCCGCGTATTCTAGCGGGAGGGACAATGAGCAGTTCTTC. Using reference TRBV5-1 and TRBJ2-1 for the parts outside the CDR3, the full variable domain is KAGVTQTPRYLIKTRGQQVTLSCSPISGHRSVSWYQQTPGQGLQFLFEYFSETQRNKGNFPGRFSGRQFSNSRSEMNVSTLELGDSALYLCASSLAAYSSGRDNEQFFGPGTRLTVL.

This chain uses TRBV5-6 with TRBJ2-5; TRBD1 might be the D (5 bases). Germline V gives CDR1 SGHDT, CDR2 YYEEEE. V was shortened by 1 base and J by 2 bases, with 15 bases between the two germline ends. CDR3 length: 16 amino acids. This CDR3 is CASSLRGPSNQETQYF. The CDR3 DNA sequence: TGTGCCAGCAGCTTGAGGGGCCCAAGCAATCAAGAGACCCAGTACTTC.

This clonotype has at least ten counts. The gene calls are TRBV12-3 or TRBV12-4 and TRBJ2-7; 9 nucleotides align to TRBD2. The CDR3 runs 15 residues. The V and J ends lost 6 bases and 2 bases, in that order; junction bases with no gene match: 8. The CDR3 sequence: CASSPSAGGTYEQYF. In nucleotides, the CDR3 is TGTGCCAGCAGCCCGTCAGCGGGAGGTACCTACGAGCAGTACTTC.

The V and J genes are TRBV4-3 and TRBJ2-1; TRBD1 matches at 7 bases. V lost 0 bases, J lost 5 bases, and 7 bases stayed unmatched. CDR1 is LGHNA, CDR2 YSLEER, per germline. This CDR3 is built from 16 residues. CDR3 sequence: CASSQDGFGQDNEQFF. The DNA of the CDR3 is TGCGCCAGCAGCCAAGATGGTTTTGGACAGGACAATGAGCAGTTCTTC.

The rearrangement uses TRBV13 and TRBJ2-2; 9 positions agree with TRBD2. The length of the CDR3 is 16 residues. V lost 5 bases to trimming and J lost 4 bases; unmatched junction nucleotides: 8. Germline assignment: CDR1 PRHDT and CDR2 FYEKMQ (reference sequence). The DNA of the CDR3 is TGTGCCAGCAGCCCCCGGAGTAGCGGGGGCACCGGGGAGCTGTTTTTT. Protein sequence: CASSPRSSGGTGELFF.